This T cell receptor beta chain comes out of a study of long-term antiretroviral therapy in people with HIV. Study-level findings and limits: Repertoire composition at all time points was dominated by clones that had expanded before ART. The study lacked data on ART adherence, viral resistance or therapy changes.

PBMC samples from each donor numbered at least one pre-ART and at least two post-ART. The run of the v3.0 immunoSEQ assay was at survey level. TCRdb's copy holds only in-frame clones and misses some; the assay was immunoSEQ multiplex PCR. The sample includes some 28,000 clones, approximately 93% of them seen just once. On this clone: Its matching antigen is unknown.

The trim removed 6 bases at V and 7 bases at J, leaving 9 bases unmatched. This CDR3 is built from 13 residues. Germline V gene lookup returns CDR1 SNHLY and CDR2 FYNNEI. Material: unsorted PBMCs, obtained 6.2 years after starting antiretroviral therapy. This TCR was sampled from a man aged 35-49 years with HIV. This chain links TRBV2 with TRBJ2-7, with 7 nucleotides matching TRBD2. In DNA form, the CDR3 reads TGTGCCAGCAGGGAGGGAGGGGCCCCGGAGCAGTACTTC. Residues: CASREGGAPEQYF.